The 2 T cell receptor beta chains listed next were all sequenced from one sample in a study of long-term antiretroviral therapy in people with HIV (dated by TCRdb to between 2021 and 2024). The immunoSEQ hsTCRB v3.0 assay was used at survey level resolution for TRB variable region sequencing. In its TCRdb copy, this immuneACCESS table keeps in-frame sequences only and misses some clones. Where compared with another copy, unresolved V genes explain less than half of these, and the others have no known cause. The sample table records roughly 30,000 clones; around nine tenths of these occur just once. The ten top clones hold 3.6% of the sample. This material consisted of unsorted PBMCs, taken 1.8 years after starting antiretroviral therapy. Receptors were obtained from a young woman with HIV.

This chain links TRBV7-2 with TRBJ2-1; 8 bases line up with TRBD2. Germline CDR1 and CDR2: SGHTA and FQGNSA. There are 15 residues in the CDR3. V lost 1 base to trimming and J lost 2 bases; unmatched junction nucleotides: 1. As DNA, the CDR3 is TGTGCCAGCAGCTTAGTCGGGGGGGCCTACAATGAGCAGTTCTTC. Translation: CASSLVGGAYNEQFF.

The chain carries TRBV28 and TRBJ2-7; D is perhaps TRBD1 (6 bases). With 6 bases removed from V and 2 bases from J, the gap between germline ends came to 14 bases. From germline, CDR1 is MDHEN and CDR2 SYDVKM. This CDR3 region has 14 residues. CDR3 residues: CASSRNRAAYEQYF. CDR3 nucleotide sequence: TGTGCCAGCAGCCGCAACAGGGCCGCCTACGAGCAGTACTTC.